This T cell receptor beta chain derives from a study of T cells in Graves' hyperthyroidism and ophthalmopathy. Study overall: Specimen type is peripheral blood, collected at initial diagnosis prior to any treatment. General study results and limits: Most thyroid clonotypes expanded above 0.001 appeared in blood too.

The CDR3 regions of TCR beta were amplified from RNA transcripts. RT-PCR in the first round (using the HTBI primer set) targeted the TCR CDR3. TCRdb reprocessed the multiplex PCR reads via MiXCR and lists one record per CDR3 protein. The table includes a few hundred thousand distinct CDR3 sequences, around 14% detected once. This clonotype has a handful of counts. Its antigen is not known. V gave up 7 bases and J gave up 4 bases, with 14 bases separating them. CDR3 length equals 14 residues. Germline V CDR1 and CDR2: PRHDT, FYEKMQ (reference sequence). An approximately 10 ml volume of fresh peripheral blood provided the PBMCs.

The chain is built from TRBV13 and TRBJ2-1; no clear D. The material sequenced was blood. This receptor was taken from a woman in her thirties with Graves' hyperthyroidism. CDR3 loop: CASTFRVQYNEQFF. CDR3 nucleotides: TGTGCCAGCACCTTTAGGGTACAATACAATGAGCAGTTCTTC.